Below, 2 T cell receptor beta chains from the same sample are listed, as sequenced in a study of T-cell reconstitution after alpha-beta-depleted transplantation in children. As it was prepared, the TCRbeta library received unique molecular identifiers. A single record per CDR3 protein comes from TCRdb applying MiXCR to the PCR reads. The data hold 200,000 or so distinct CDR3 sequences, with 6.3% observed a single time. Sequencing was performed on PBMCs, taken before TCRalphabeta/CD19-depleted stem cell transplant. Every receptor here comes from a girl under two years old with combined immunodeficiency, due to receive a stem cell transplant.

The CDR3 nucleotides read TGTGCCAGCAGCTGGGAAGGACTCACAGATACGCAGTATTTT. This translates into CASSWEGLTDTQYF. The chain has TRBV3-1 and TRBJ2-3, with TRBD2 as a possible D gene (5 bases). The germline CDR1 and CDR2 sequences are LGHDT and YNNKEL (reference sequence). V lost 5 bases to trimming and J lost 2 bases, with 11 bases between them. The CDR3 extends over 14 amino acids.

Ten or more counts support this clonotype. This sequence joins TRBV20-1 and TRBJ1-2; TRBD1 agrees at 7 bases. The germline V gene has CDR1 DFQATT and CDR2 SNEGSKA (reference sequence). The length of the CDR3 is 16 residues. Trimming removed 5 bases from V and 4 bases from J; junction bases left unmatched: 16. CDR3 loop: CSALRPGQAHTYGYTF. In nucleotides, the CDR3 is TGCAGTGCTTTAAGACCCGGACAGGCCCACACCTATGGCTACACCTTC.